These 26 T cell receptor beta chains originate from one sample sequenced in a study of CD8+CD57+ T cells in acquired aplastic anemia. Genomic DNA templated the TCR beta VDJ and CDR3 profiling. TCRdb used MiXCR to reprocess the reads, holding one entry per CDR3 protein. This table has around 180,000 distinct CDR3 sequences, 55% to 70% appearing once. What was sequenced was sorted CD4+, CD8+, or CD8+CD57+ T cells (not recorded which) from PBMCs. The receptor source for this set is a human donor in good health.

The V gene is TRBV10-3, the J gene TRBJ2-7; no firm D call. V was pared by 3 bases and J by 2 bases, with 8 bases between. Germline CDR1 and CDR2: ENHRY and SYGVKD. CDR3 length: 13 residues. CDR3 sequence reads: CAISDSAAYEQYF. The CDR3 DNA follows: TGTGCCATCAGTGACAGTGCAGCCTACGAGCAGTACTTC.

The chain combines TRBV6-6 with TRBJ2-1; 13 positions agree with TRBD2. The V segment lost 2 bases and the J segment 4 bases; nucleotides outside the gene matches: 2. Germline V gene sequence: CDR1 MNHNY, CDR2 SVGAGI (reference sequence). The CDR3 is 16 residues long. The CDR3 protein is CASSYMGLAGYNEQFF. The CDR3, as DNA: TGTGCCAGCAGTTACATGGGACTAGCGGGATACAATGAGCAGTTCTTC.

The genes are TRBV5-1 and TRBJ2-7; no clear D. Germline CDR1 and CDR2: SGHRS and YFSETQ. The V end was cut by 0 bases, the J end by 1 base, with 11 bases between. The CDR3 is 15 residues long. The CDR3 spells CASSLVVGGSYEQYF. The CDR3 DNA reads TGCGCCAGCAGCTTGGTTGTGGGCGGTTCCTACGAGCAGTACTTC.

The gene calls are TRBV5-4 and TRBJ2-7, with 9 positions matching TRBD1. The CDR3 spans 14 residues. The germline CDR1 and CDR2 sequences are SGHNT and YYREEE (reference sequence). The trim removed 2 bases at V and 4 bases at J, leaving 4 bases unmatched. CDR3 amino acids: CASSLQGAAYEQYF. The CDR3 nucleotides are TGTGCCAGCAGCTTACAGGGGGCTGCTTACGAGCAGTACTTC.

This chain uses TRBV6-9 with TRBJ2-5, with D tentatively TRBD1 or TRBD2 (6 bases each). CDR1 is MNHGY and CDR2 is SVAAGI in the germline V gene. The ends were cut back, 10 bases at V and 4 bases at J, with 25 bases in the middle. CDR3 length: 16 residues. As DNA, the CDR3 is TGTGCCAACTCAGCGGGTACAACCAGGGGAGGAGAGACCCAGTACTTC. Translated, it gives CANSAGTTRGGETQYF.

The gene calls are TRBV24-1 and TRBJ1-2, with 9 bases aligning to TRBD1. From germline, CDR1 is KGHDR and CDR2 SFDVKD. Trimming removed 4 bases from V and 4 bases from J; junction bases left unmatched: 3. This CDR3 spans 14 amino acids. The CDR3, as DNA: TGTGCCACCAGTGACGGACAGGGGAGCTATGGCTACACCTTC. It is translated as CATSDGQGSYGYTF.

This clonotype was found many times. The chain joins TRBV27 to TRBJ2-3; no clear D gene. This CDR3 has 13 residues. The V end was cut by 5 bases, the J end by 8 bases, with 14 bases between. Per the germline V gene, CDR1 is MNHEY and CDR2 is SMNVEV (reference sequence). Here the CDR3 reads CASSPLPPGTQYF. The CDR3 bases are TGTGCCAGCAGTCCACTCCCCCCTGGTACGCAGTATTTT.

This clonotype showed up many times. The chain joins TRBV20-1 to TRBJ1-5; tentatively, D is TRBD1 (5 bases). Germline loops: CDR1 DFQATT, CDR2 SNEGSKA (reference sequence). V shed 4 bases and J shed 3 bases, with 13 bases lying between them. The CDR3 length is 14 residues. The CDR3 reads CSATPKGYNQPQHF. As DNA, the CDR3 is TGCAGTGCTACCCCGAAGGGGTACAATCAGCCCCAGCATTTT.

The chain couples TRBV3-1 to TRBJ2-7; D call uncertain. The V end lost 5 bases, the J end lost 3 bases, and 20 bases lay between the germline ends. Looked up from germline, CDR1 is LGHDT and CDR2 is YNNKEL (reference sequence). This CDR3 is built from 16 residues. This CDR3 reads CASSFRSSIPIYEQYF. Written as DNA, the CDR3 is TGTGCCAGCAGCTTTCGGAGTTCCATTCCAATCTACGAGCAGTACTTC.

The rearrangement joins TRBV7-6 to TRBJ2-1; maybe TRBD2 (6 bases). The CDR3 is 15 residues long. V lost 8 bases and J lost 2, with 16 bases in between. Germline assignment: CDR1 SGHVS and CDR2 FNYEAQ. CDR3 region: CASVGGVNTYNEQFF. CDR3 DNA: TGTGCCAGCGTGGGCGGGGTGAATACCTACAATGAGCAGTTCTTC. Looking up the rest from reference TRBV7-6 and TRBJ2-1 gives the full variable domain: GAGVSQSPRYKVTKRGQDVALRCDPISGHVSLYWYRQALGQGPEFLTYFNYEAQQDKSGLPNDRFSAERPEGSISTLTIQRTEQRDSAMYRCASVGGVNTYNEQFFGPGTRLTVL.

This clonotype was seen more than once but under ten times. The J gene is TRBJ2-5, the V gene TRBV2, with a weak D call TRBD2 (5 bases). Trimming pared 3 bases from V and 4 bases from J, leaving 24 bases between. The CDR3 sequence is 18 residues long. CDR1 SNHLY and CDR2 FYNNEI come from the germline V gene. CDR3 bases: TGTGCCAGCAGTGACGAACCGAAACACACTAGTGGTCGAGAGACCCAGTACTTC. Residues: CASSDEPKHTSGRETQYF.

V is TRBV7-9 and J is TRBJ1-3; 7 nucleotides align to TRBD1. This CDR3 contains 14 residues. The ends lost 8 bases at V and 0 bases at J; junction bases unmatched: 4. Germline CDR1 and CDR2: SEHNR and FQNEAQ (reference sequence). CDR3 sequence (DNA): TGTGCCAGCTACCGGGACAGCTCTGGAAACACCATATATTTT. Translation: CASYRDSSGNTIYF.

This clonotype was counted ten times or more. The rearrangement links TRBV24-1 to TRBJ2-3; 9 nucleotides agree with TRBD1. The CDR3 consists of 16 residues. V shed 6 bases and J 5 bases; nucleotides not matched to a gene: 11. The germline gives CDR1 KGHDR, CDR2 SFDVKD. CDR3: CATSHLDRGIEDTQYF. CDR3 bases: TGTGCCACCAGTCACCTAGACAGGGGGATAGAAGATACGCAGTATTTT.

This rearrangement joins TRBV15 to TRBJ2-2; 10 nucleotides agree with TRBD1. Germline V gives CDR1 LNHNV, CDR2 YYDKDF (reference sequence). Germline trimming cut 5 bases from V and 6 bases from J; bases unmatched to any gene: 3. This CDR3 has 14 residues. CDR3 sequence: CATSLGQGSGELFF. CDR3 nucleotides: TGTGCCACCAGCTTGGGACAGGGGTCCGGGGAGCTGTTTTTT.

Comment on this clonotype: A read error may be the cause here, since a much bigger clone is one base away. The rearrangement joins TRBV7-3 to TRBJ2-7; 14 nucleotides align to TRBD2. Trimming at V came to 8 bases and at J to 7 bases, leaving 4 bases not matched to a gene. The CDR3 is made up of 13 amino acids. The V gene's germline CDR1 is SGHTA and CDR2 FQGTGA. The CDR3 DNA reads TGTGCCAGCCCGGGACTAGCGGGAGATGAGCAGTACTTC. Amino acid sequence: CASPGLAGDEQYF.

The rearrangement uses TRBV15 and TRBJ2-7, with 11 positions matching TRBD2. V trimming: 3 bases; J trimming: 3 bases; junction bases outside the gene matches: 7. Germline loops: CDR1 LNHNV, CDR2 YYDKDF (reference sequence). This CDR3 region has 16 residues. In DNA form, the CDR3 reads TGTGCCACCAGCAGCGGATCTACTAGCGGGAGCTACGAGCAGTACTTC. Translation: CATSSGSTSGSYEQYF.

This rearrangement joins TRBV5-4 to TRBJ2-3; D not resolved. The germline CDR1 and CDR2 sequences are SGHNT and YYREEE (reference sequence). V was clipped by 4 bases and J by 0 bases, with 6 bases between them. This CDR3 is 13 amino acids long. Written as DNA, the CDR3 is TGTGCCAGCAGCGGGGAAAGCACAGATACGCAGTATTTT. It is translated as CASSGESTDTQYF. The full variable domain, completed using reference TRBV5-4 and TRBJ2-3, is ETGVTQSPTHLIKTRGQQVTLRCSSQSGHNTVSWYQQALGQGPQFIFQYYREEENGRGNFPPRFSGLQFPNYSSELNVNALELDDSALYLCASSGESTDTQYFGPGTRLTVL.

The CDR3 nucleotides read TGCGCCAGCAGGATAGGGGGCACTGAAGCTTTCTTT. Amino acids: CASRIGGTEAFF. The chain is built from TRBV5-1 and TRBJ1-1; D is perhaps TRBD1 (6 bases). CDR3 length equals 12 residues. V lost 5 bases, J lost 4 bases, and 9 bases lay in between. CDR1 and CDR2 (germline): SGHRS, YFSETQ.

The CDR3 protein is CATSRSGGTNTGELFF. The CDR3 coding sequence is TGTGCCACCAGCAGATCAGGCGGAACGAACACCGGGGAGCTGTTTTTT. The V and J genes are TRBV15 and TRBJ2-2; D unresolved. Germline CDR1 and CDR2: LNHNV and YYDKDF (reference sequence). Trimming took off 2 bases at V and 0 bases at J, with 10 bases between the two ends. This CDR3 is 16 amino acids long.

This clonotype has ten or more counts. This chain joins TRBV4-2 and TRBJ2-7, with TRBD2 matching over 10 bases. Germline V gives CDR1 LGHNA, CDR2 YNFKEQ. CDR3 length equals 17 residues. With V trimmed by 0 bases and J by 2 bases, 7 bases remained unmatched. CDR3 in DNA: TGTGCCAGCAGCCAAGATCACGTCACTAGCGGGACCTACGAGCAGTACTTC. Translated, it gives CASSQDHVTSGTYEQYF.

There are many counts of this clonotype. The chain has TRBV20-1 and TRBJ2-7; possibly TRBD1 for D (6 bases). This CDR3 has 16 residues. V dropped 4 bases and J dropped 2 bases, with 21 bases sitting between them. Germline CDR1 reads DFQATT; CDR2 reads SNEGSKA (reference sequence). The CDR3 nucleotides are TGCAGTGCTAACAGCGAAAACAGGGAGAACGCCTACGAGCAGTACTTC. The encoded protein is CSANSENRENAYEQYF.

With regard to this clonotype: Given a much more abundant clone one base away, this may be a read error. CDR3 nucleotide sequence: TGTGCCAGCAGCGTAGTCCCCATAGACCAACCCCACTCTGCAAACACCATATATTTT. Amino acids: CASSVVPIDQPHSANTIYF. This chain connects TRBV9 to TRBJ1-3; D is ambiguous. Germline CDR1 is SGDLS and CDR2 is YYNGEE. The CDR3 sequence is 19 residues long.

Worth noting for this clonotype: Just one base apart from a much larger clone, this may be a read error. As the CDR3 is not closed by the conserved phenylalanine or tryptophan, this likely results from a read error. The V gene is TRBV6-1, the J gene TRBJ1-5; no firm D call. The germline V gene has CDR1 MNHNS and CDR2 SASEGT. This CDR3 is 13 amino acids long. V lost 4 bases and J 1 base, leaving 5 bases between the germline ends. As DNA, the CDR3 is TGTGCCAGCAGTGCCAGCAGCAATCAGCCCCAGCATTTA. This codes for CASSASSNQPQHL.

This clonotype came up a few times. CDR3 residues: CATSDLGSEQFF. The CDR3 region has the DNA TGTGCCACCAGTGATCTCGGGAGTGAGCAGTTCTTC. This chain links TRBV24-1 with TRBJ2-1; possibly TRBD2 for D (6 bases). Between the trimmed V and J ends, which lost 3 bases and 9 bases, there was a span of 8 bases. Germline loops: CDR1 KGHDR, CDR2 SFDVKD. The CDR3 is 12 amino acids.

With respect to this clonotype: A read error may explain this, as a much larger clone is one base away. The genes are TRBV6-1 and TRBJ1-6; possibly TRBD1 for D (6 bases). The CDR3 sequence is 14 residues long. Trimming removed 11 bases at V and 3 bases at J, with 14 bases between. Germline V gene lookup returns CDR1 MNHNS and CDR2 SASEGT. DNA of the CDR3: TGTGCCGGCAAGGTGGACAGCTATAATTCACCCCTCCACTTT. Its protein product is CAGKVDSYNSPLHF.

The gene calls are TRBV7-3 and TRBJ1-1; D is ambiguous. Germline CDR1 is SGHTA and CDR2 is FQGTGA. The CDR3 consists of 13 residues. V was clipped by 5 bases and J by 0 bases, with 7 bases between them. CDR3 amino acids: CASSETLNTEAFF. The CDR3 DNA sequence: TGTGCCAGCAGCGAAACTTTGAACACTGAAGCTTTCTTT.